This T cell receptor beta chain appears in the sequencing data of a study of OX40 agonist ivuxolimab in advanced cancers. As for the study in general: A mean age of approximately 60 years, range about 23 to 90, was recorded, and over 65% were male. Notes on the study in general: Averaged across samples, CD8+ T cells carried more expanded clones than CD4+ did.

Only a few counts were recorded for this clone. Its matching antigen is unknown. Method: immunoSEQ multiplex PCR; TCRdb's copy keeps in-frame clones and lacks some. The repertoire holds around 58,000 clones, with 70% to 90% as singletons. This CDR3 is built from 15 residues. Germline values: CDR1 PRHDT, CDR2 FYEKMQ (reference sequence). Trimming removed 5 bases from V and 1 base from J, with 14 bases in between. The chain employs TRBV13 and TRBJ1-2; D unclear. This TCR came from an adult with an advanced solid tumor such as melanoma, head and neck, liver or kidney cancer. The material was CD4+ or CD8+ T cells sorted from blood, obtained in a trial of the OX40 agonist ivuxolimab. Written as DNA, the CDR3 is TGTGCCAGCAGCAGAGGGCCCGGAGGTAACTATGGCTACACCTTC. Amino acids: CASSRGPGGNYGYTF. The full variable domain, with the rest looked up from reference TRBV13 and TRBJ1-2, is AAGVIQSPRHLIKEKRETATLKCYPIPRHDTVYWYQQGPGQDPQFLISFYEKMQSDKGSIPDRFSAQQFSDYHSELNMSSLELGDSALYFCASSRGPGGNYGYTFGSGTRLTVV.